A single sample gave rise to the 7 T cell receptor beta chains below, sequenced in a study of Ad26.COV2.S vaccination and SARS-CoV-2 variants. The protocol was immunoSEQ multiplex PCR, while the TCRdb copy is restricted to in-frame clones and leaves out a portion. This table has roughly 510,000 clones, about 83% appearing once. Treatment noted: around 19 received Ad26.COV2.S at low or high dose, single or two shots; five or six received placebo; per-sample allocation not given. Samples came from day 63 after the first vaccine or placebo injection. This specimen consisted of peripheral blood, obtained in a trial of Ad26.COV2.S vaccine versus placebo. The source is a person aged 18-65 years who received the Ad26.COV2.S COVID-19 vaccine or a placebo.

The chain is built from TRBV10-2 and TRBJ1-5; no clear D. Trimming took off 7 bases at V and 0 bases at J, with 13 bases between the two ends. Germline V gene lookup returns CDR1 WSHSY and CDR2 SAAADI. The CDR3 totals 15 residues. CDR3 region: CASMNSLTSNQPQHF. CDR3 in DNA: TGCGCCAGCATGAACTCCCTGACTAGCAATCAGCCCCAGCATTTT.

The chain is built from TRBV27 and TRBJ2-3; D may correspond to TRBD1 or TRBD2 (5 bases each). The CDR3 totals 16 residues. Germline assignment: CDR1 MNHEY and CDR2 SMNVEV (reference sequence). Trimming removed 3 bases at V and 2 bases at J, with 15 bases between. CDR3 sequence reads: CASSLRGRRNTDTQYF. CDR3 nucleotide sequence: TGTGCCAGCAGTTTGAGGGGCCGACGCAACACAGATACGCAGTATTTT.

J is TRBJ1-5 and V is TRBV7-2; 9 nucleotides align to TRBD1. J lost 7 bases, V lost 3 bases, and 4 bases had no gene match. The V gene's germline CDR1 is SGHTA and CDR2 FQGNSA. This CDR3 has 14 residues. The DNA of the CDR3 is TGTGCCAGCAGCTTGGGACAGGGCTGGCAGCCCCAGCATTTT. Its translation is CASSLGQGWQPQHF. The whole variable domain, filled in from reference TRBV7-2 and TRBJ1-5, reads GAGVSQSPSNKVTEKGKDVELRCDPISGHTALYWYRQSLGQGLEFLIYFQGNSAPDKSGLPSDRFSAERTGGSVSTLTIQRTQQEDSAVYLCASSLGQGWQPQHFGDGTRLSIL.

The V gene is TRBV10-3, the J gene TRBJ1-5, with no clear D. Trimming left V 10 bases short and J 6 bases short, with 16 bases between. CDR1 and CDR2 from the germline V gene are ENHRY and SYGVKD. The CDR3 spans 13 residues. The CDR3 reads CASKGVAGQPQHF. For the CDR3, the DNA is TGTGCCAGCAAGGGCGTGGCGGGTCAGCCCCAGCATTTT.

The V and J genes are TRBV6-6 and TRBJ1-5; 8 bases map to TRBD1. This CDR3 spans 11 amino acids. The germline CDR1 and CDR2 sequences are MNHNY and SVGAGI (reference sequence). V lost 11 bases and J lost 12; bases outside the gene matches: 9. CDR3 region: CAADREGHQHF. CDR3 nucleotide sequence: TGTGCCGCGGACAGGGAAGGGCACCAGCATTTT.

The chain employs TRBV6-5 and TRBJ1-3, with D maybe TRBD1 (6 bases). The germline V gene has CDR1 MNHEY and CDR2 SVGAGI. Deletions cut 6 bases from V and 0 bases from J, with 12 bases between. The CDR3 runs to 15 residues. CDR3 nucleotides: TGTGCCAGCAGGACGGGGGCGAGCTCTGGAAACACCATATATTTT. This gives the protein CASRTGASSGNTIYF.

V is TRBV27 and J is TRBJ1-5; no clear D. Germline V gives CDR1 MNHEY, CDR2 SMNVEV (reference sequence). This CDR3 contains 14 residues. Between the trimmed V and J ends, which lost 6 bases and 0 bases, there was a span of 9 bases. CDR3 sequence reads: CASRSTHSNQPQHF. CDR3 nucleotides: TGTGCCAGCAGGAGCACCCATAGCAATCAGCCCCAGCATTTT.